Shown below are 8 T cell receptor beta chains from a single sample sequenced in a study of T-cell reconstitution after alpha-beta-depleted transplantation in children. Unique molecular identifiers were incorporated into the prepared TCRbeta library. TCRdb re-called the PCR reads with MiXCR, one entry per CDR3 protein. Among approximately 500,000 distinct CDR3 sequences listed, more than 20% were seen once. The starting material was PBMCs, obtained before TCRalphabeta/CD19-depleted stem cell transplant. These receptors all stem from a boy under three years old with Wiskott-Aldrich syndrome, due to receive a stem cell transplant.

This clonotype occurred a few times. The chain uses TRBV12-3 or TRBV12-4 and TRBJ2-7; 10 bases line up with TRBD2. CDR3 length equals 15 residues. V lost 2 bases to trimming and J lost 6 bases; unmatched junction nucleotides: 7. Here the CDR3 DNA reads TGTGCCAGCAGTTTACTACCTAGCGGGAGTGCCGAGCAGTACTTC. Its protein product is CASSLLPSGSAEQYF.

This clonotype was found a few times. The chain recombines TRBV7-2 with TRBJ1-1; possible D gene TRBD1, 6 bases. This CDR3 spans 13 amino acids. The ends were cut back, 6 bases at V and 6 bases at J, with 14 bases in the middle. Germline V CDR1 and CDR2: SGHTA, FQGNSA. The CDR3 DNA is TGTGCCAGCAGGCCGAACAGGGCTTCTGAAGCTTTCTTT. Translated, it gives CASRPNRASEAFF. The whole variable domain, remainder taken from reference TRBV7-2 and TRBJ1-1, is GAGVSQSPSNKVTEKGKDVELRCDPISGHTALYWYRQSLGQGLEFLIYFQGNSAPDKSGLPSDRFSAERTGGSVSTLTIQRTQQEDSAVYLCASRPNRASEAFFGQGTRLTVV.

CDR3 DNA sequence: TGTGCCAGCTCCAGGGGGGGCTACTATGGCTACACCTTC. This translates into CASSRGGYYGYTF. The gene calls are TRBV9 and TRBJ1-2; 7 positions match TRBD1. Looked up from germline, CDR1 is SGDLS and CDR2 is YYNGEE. This CDR3 comprises 13 residues. V was clipped by 7 bases and J by 3 bases; unmatched bases: 6.

The sample holds a few counts of this clonotype. The chain has TRBV6-1 and TRBJ1-6; 7 nucleotides match TRBD1. CDR1 and CDR2 from the germline V gene are MNHNS and SASEGT. The CDR3 is made up of 16 amino acids. Trimming cost V 2 bases and J 3 bases; bases outside gene matches: 4. CDR3 DNA: TGTGCCAGCAGTGAAAGGACAGGCCTCTATAATTCACCCCTCCACTTT. Translation: CASSERTGLYNSPLHF.

V is TRBV27 and J is TRBJ2-7; 8 positions match TRBD2. V trimming: 6 bases; J trimming: 2 bases; junction bases outside the gene matches: 24. This CDR3 comprises 20 residues. The germline V gene encodes CDR1 MNHEY and CDR2 SMNVEV (reference sequence). CDR3 DNA: TGTGCCAGCAGAACTGATCCGGGACTAGTTCCCCACAAAGGCGCCTACGAGCAGTACTTC. Translated, it gives CASRTDPGLVPHKGAYEQYF.

Only a few counts were recorded for this clonotype. The chain links TRBV20-1 to TRBJ2-3, with no clear D. Trimming took off 3 bases at V and 5 bases at J, with 6 bases between the two ends. CDR3 length: 11 amino acids. In germline, CDR1 is DFQATT, CDR2 SNEGSKA (reference sequence). CDR3 DNA: TGCAGTGCTAGCCCGGGAGATACGCAGTATTTT. This sequence encodes CSASPGDTQYF.

The gene calls are TRBV6-1 and TRBJ2-7, with D perhaps matching TRBD1 or TRBD2 (5 bases each). In germline, CDR1 is MNHNS, CDR2 SASEGT. V lost 3 bases and J 2 bases, leaving 8 bases between the germline ends. The CDR3 extends over 13 amino acids. DNA for the CDR3: TGTGCCAGCAGTGACGGGGCGCCCTACGAGCAGTACTTC. It specifies CASSDGAPYEQYF.

The chain couples TRBV20-1 to TRBJ2-1, with D possibly being TRBD1 (5 bases). Germline lookup yields CDR1 DFQATT and CDR2 SNEGSKA (reference sequence). Between the trimmed V and J ends, which lost 5 bases and 3 bases, there was a span of 14 bases. The CDR3 runs 14 residues. The CDR3 nucleotides read TGCAGTGCTCCCAGGGTGGCGATCTACAATGAGCAGTTCTTC. Its protein is CSAPRVAIYNEQFF.